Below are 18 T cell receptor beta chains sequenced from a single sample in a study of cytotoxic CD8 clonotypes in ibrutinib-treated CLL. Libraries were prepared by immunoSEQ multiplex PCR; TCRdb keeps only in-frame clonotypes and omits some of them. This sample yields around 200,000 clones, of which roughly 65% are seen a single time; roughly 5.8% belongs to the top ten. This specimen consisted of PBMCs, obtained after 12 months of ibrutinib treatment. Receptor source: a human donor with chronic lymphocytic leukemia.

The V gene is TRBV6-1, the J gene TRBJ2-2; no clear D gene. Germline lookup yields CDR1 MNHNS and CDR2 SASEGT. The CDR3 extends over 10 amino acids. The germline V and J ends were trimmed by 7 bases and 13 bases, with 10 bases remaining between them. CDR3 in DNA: TGTGCCAGCACATGGGTGGGGCTGTTTTTT. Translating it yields CASTWVGLFF.

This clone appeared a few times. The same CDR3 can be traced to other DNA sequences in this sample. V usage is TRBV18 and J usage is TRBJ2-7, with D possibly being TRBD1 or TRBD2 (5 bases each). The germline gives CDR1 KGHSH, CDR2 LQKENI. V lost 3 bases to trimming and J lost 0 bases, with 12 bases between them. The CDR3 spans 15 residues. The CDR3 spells CASSPQSGGSYEQYF. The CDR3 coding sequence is TGTGCCAGCTCACCTCAAAGTGGGGGCTCCTACGAGCAGTACTTC.

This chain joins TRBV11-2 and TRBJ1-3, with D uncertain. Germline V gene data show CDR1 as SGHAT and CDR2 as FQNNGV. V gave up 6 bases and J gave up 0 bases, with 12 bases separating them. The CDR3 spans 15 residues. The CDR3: CASSLDGNSGNTIYF. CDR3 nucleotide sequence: TGTGCCAGCAGTTTGGACGGTAACTCTGGAAACACCATATATTTT. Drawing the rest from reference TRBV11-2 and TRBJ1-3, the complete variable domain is EAGVAQSPRYKIIEKRQSVAFWCNPISGHATLYWYQQILGQGPKLLIQFQNNGVVDDSQLPKDRFSAERLKGVDSTLKIQPAKLEDSAVYLCASSLDGNSGNTIYFGEGSWLTVV.

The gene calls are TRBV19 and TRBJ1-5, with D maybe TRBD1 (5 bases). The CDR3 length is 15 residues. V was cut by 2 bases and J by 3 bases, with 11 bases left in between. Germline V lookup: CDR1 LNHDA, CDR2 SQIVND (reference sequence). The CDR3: CASSILGTVNQPQHF. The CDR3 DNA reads TGTGCCAGTAGTATATTGGGGACGGTCAATCAGCCCCAGCATTTT.

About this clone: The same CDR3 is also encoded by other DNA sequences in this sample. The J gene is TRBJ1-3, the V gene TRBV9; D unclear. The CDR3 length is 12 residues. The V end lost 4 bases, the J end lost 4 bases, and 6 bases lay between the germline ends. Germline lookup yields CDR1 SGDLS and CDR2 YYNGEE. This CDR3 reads CASSPAGNTIYF. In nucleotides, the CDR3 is TGTGCCAGCAGCCCGGCCGGAAACACCATATATTTT.

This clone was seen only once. The CDR3 loop reads CASSPEGQRGYTF. The CDR3 DNA follows: TGCGCCAGCAGCCCCGAGGGACAGAGAGGCTACACCTTC. The chain has TRBV5-1 and TRBJ1-2; TRBD1 matches at 7 bases. After removal of 4 bases from V and 8 bases from J, the junction contained 8 bases not matched to a gene. CDR3 length equals 13 residues. CDR1 is SGHRS, CDR2 YFSETQ, per germline.

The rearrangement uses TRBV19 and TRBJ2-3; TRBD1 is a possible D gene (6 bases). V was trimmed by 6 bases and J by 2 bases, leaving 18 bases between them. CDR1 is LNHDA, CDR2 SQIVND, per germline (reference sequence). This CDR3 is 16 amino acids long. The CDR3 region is CASSQANRAFTDTQYF. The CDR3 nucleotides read TGTGCCAGTAGCCAGGCAAACAGGGCTTTCACAGATACGCAGTATTTT.

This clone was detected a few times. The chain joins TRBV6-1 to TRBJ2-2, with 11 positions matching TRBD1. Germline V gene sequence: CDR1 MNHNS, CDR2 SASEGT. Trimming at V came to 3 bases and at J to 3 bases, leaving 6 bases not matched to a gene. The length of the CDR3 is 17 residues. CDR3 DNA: TGTGCCAGCAGTGACGGAGGGACAGGGGGTTACACCGGGGAGCTGTTTTTT. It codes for CASSDGGTGGYTGELFF.

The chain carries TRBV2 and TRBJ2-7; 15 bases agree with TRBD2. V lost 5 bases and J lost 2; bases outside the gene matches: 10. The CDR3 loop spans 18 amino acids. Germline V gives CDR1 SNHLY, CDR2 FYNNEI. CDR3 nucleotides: TGTGCCAGCAGTTCAGACGGCGGACTAGCGGGAGGGGCCTACGAGCAGTACTTC. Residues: CASSSDGGLAGGAYEQYF.

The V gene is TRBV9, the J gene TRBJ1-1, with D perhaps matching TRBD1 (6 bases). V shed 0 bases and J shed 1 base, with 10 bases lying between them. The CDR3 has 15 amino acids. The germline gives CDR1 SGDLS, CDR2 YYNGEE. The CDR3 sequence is CASSVGAGANTEAFF. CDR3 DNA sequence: TGTGCCAGCAGCGTAGGGGCGGGGGCGAACACTGAAGCTTTCTTT.

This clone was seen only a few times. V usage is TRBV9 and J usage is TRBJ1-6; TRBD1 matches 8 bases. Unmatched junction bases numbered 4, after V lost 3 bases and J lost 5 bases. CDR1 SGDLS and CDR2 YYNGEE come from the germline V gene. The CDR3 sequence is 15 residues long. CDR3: CASSERQGNNSPLHF. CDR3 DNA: TGTGCCAGCAGCGAAAGACAGGGGAATAATTCACCCCTCCACTTT.

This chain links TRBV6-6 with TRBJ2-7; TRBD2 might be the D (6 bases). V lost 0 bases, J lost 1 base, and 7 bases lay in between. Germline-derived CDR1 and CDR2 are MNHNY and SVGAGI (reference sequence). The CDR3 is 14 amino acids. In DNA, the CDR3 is TGTGCCAGCAGTTACTCCCGGGAGTCCTACGAGCAGTACTTC. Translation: CASSYSRESYEQYF.

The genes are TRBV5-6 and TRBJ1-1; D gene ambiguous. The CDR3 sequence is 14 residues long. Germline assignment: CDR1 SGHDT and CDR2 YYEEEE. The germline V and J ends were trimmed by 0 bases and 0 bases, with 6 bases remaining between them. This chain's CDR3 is CASSLVSLNTEAFF. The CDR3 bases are TGTGCCAGCAGCTTGGTAAGTTTGAACACTGAAGCTTTCTTT.

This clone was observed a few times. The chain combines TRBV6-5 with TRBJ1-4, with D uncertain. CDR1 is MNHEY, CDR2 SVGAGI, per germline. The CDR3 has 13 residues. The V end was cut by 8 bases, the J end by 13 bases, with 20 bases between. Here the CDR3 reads CASSLKRAIGLFF. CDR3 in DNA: TGTGCCAGCTCCCTCAAAAGGGCCATCGGACTGTTTTTT.

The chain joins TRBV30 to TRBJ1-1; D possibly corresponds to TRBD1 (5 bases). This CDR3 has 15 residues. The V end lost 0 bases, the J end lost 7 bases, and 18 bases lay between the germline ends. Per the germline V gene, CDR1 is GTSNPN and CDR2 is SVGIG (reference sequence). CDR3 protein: CAWSVRPSRGFEAFF. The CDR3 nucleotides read TGTGCCTGGAGTGTAAGACCCTCCCGGGGGTTTGAAGCTTTCTTT.

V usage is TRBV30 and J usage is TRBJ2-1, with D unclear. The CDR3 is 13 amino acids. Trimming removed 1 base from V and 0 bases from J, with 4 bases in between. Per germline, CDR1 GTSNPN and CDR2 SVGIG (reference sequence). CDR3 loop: CAWSGSSYNEQFF. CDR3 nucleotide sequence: TGTGCCTGGAGTGGGAGCTCCTACAATGAGCAGTTCTTC.

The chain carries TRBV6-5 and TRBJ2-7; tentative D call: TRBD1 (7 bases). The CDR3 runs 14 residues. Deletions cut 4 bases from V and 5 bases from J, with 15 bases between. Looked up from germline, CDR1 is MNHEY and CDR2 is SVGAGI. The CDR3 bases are TGTGCCAGCAGTTCTCGACAGGGACTTCACGAGCAGTACTTC. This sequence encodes CASSSRQGLHEQYF.

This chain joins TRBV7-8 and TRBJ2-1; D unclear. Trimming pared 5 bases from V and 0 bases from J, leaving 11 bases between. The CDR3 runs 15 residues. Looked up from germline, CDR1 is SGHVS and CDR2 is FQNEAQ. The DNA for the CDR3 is TGTGCCAGCAGCGGGCGGACGGGCTCCTACAATGAGCAGTTCTTC. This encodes CASSGRTGSYNEQFF.